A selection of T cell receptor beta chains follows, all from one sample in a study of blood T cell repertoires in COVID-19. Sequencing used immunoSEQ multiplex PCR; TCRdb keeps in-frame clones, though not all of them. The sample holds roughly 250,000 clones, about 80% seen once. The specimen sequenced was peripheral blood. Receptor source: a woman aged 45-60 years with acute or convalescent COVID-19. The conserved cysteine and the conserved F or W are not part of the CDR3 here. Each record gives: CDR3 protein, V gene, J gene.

ASSSGLAAEQF,TRBV27,TRBJ2-1
ASSAQRVEQF,TRBV10-2,TRBJ2-1
SVSRPQSTDTQY,TRBV29-1,TRBJ2-3
SAKNGPTMI,TRBV20-1,TRBJ2-1
ASSLGTGGAF,TRBV11-2,TRBJ1-1
ASNEAESRAYNEQF,TRBV7-8,TRBJ2-1
ATSRPGLARIEQF,TRBV15,TRBJ2-1
ASSLSGGRTDTQY,TRBV7-2,TRBJ2-3
ASSQDGGGPISNYGYT,TRBV4-1,TRBJ1-2
ASSTRDRFYEQY,TRBV28,TRBJ2-7
ASSDEREWAYEQY,TRBV6-1,TRBJ2-7
ASTGGRTPTDTQY,TRBV5-1,TRBJ2-3
ASSKSSGVGSDTQY,TRBV28,TRBJ2-3
ASSSSGQGAYEQY,TRBV18,TRBJ2-7
ASSMLTETEAF,TRBV19,TRBJ1-1
SVEQGPMNTEAF,TRBV29-1,TRBJ1-1
ASNKGETQY,TRBV6-5,TRBJ2-5
ASSYEALGIQY,TRBV6-5,TRBJ2-4
ASSNPEQGKETQY,TRBV21-1,TRBJ2-5
ASSSTRGGGTDTQY,TRBV7-8,TRBJ2-3
ASSYPLRSGGATQY,TRBV6-2/TRBV6-3,TRBJ2-5
ASSPGPSDSYEQY,TRBV5-6,TRBJ2-7
ATSDSTSGTY,TRBV24-1,TRBJ2-7
ASSQEIRGYGYT,TRBV4-1,TRBJ1-2
ASALAGNNEQF,TRBV7-3,TRBJ2-1
ASSSAGSTDTQY,TRBV7-3,TRBJ2-3
ASSYRDRGRETQY,TRBV6-2/TRBV6-3,TRBJ2-5
ASSTGTGGVETQY,TRBV27,TRBJ2-5
ASSPPSLTSIEQY,TRBV18,TRBJ2-7